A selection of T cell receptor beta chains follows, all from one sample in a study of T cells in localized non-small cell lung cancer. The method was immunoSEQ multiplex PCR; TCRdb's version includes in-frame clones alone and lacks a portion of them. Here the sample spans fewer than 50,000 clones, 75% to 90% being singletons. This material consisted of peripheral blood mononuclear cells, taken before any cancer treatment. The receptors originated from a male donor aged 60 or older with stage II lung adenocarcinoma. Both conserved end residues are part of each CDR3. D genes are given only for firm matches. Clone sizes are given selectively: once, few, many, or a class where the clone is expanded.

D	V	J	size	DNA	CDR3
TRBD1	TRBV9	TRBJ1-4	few	TGTGCCAGCAGCGTAGACAGGGGGAATGAAAAACTGTTTTTT	CASSVDRGNEKLFF
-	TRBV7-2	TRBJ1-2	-	TGTGCCAGCAGCTTAGCGTCCTGGAGCACCCTGGCCTATGGCTACACCTTC	CASSLASWSTLAYGYTF
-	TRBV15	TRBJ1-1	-	TGTGCCACCAGCAGAGACAGGATTCCAACTGAAGCTTTCTTT	CATSRDRIPTEAFF
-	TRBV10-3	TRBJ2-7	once	TGTGCCATCAGCCGGGACGCGTCGAACTACGAGCAGTACTTC	CAISRDASNYEQYF
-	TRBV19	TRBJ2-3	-	TGTGCCAGCAGGGATGACCCTAGCACAGATACGCAGTATTTT	CASRDDPSTDTQYF
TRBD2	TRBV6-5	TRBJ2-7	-	TGTGCCAGCAGTTACGGCGGGGGGTCCGACGAGCAGTACTTC	CASSYGGGSDEQYF
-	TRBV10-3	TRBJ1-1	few	TGTGCCATCAGGGCGGACACTAGGAACACTGAAGCTTTCTTT	CAIRADTRNTEAFF
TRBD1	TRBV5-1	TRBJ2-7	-	TGCGCCAGCACAACGGACAGGGGGCGGTACGAGCAGTACTTC	CASTTDRGRYEQYF
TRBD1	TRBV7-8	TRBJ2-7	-	TGTGCCAGCAGCTTAGAGGGGGCCACTTACGAGCAGTACTTC	CASSLEGATYEQYF
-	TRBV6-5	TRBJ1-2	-	TGTGCCAGCAGAGGACCGCAAGCTAACTATGGCTACACCTTC	CASRGPQANYGYTF
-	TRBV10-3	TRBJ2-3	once	TGTGCCATCAGTCGGGGAGTGACAGATACGCAGTATTTT	CAISRGVTDTQYF
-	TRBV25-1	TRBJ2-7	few	TGTGCCAGCAGAATGGGGGCGTCCTACGAGCAGTACTTC	CASRMGASYEQYF
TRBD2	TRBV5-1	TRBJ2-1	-	TGCGCCAGCAGCTTGGCCGGACTAGCGGGCCTAAATGAGCAGTTCTTC	CASSLAGLAGLNEQFF
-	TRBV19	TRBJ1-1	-	TGTGCCAGTAGTCGGGACACGAACACTGAAGCTTTCTTT	CASSRDTNTEAFF
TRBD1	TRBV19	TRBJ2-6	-	TGTGCCAGTAGCACACAGGGGCTTGGTTCTGGGGCCAACGTCCTGACTTTC	CASSTQGLGSGANVLTF
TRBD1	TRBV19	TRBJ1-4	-	TGTGCCAGTAGTGGCACCGGGACAGGTGATGAAAAACTGTTTTTT	CASSGTGTGDEKLFF
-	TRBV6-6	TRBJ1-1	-	TGTGCCAGCAGTTACCTCCCCGCGGGGACTGAAGCTTTCTTT	CASSYLPAGTEAFF
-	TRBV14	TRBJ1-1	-	TGTGCCAGCAGCCAAGAGAACACTGAAGCTTTCTTT	CASSQENTEAFF
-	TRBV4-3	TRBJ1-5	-	TGCGCCAGCAGCCAATCCCGCTCTGGCAATCAGCCCCAGCATTTT	CASSQSRSGNQPQHF
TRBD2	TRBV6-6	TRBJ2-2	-	TGTGCCAGCAGTTTATCTAGCGGGAGGGCACCCGGGGAGCTGTTTTTT	CASSLSSGRAPGELFF
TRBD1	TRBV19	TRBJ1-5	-	TGTGCCAGTAGTGCCACAGGGGGCAGTCAGCCCCAGCATTTT	CASSATGGSQPQHF
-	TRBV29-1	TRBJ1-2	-	TGCAGCGTTGGGCCCGAGGCTGGCTACACCTTC	CSVGPEAGYTF
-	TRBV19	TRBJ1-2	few	TGTGCCAGTAGTATAGGGGACCTCGCTAACTATGGCTACACCTTC	CASSIGDLANYGYTF
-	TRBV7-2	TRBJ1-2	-	TGTGCCAGCAGCTTCTCCGGGTCCAAGGATGGCTACACCTTC	CASSFSGSKDGYTF
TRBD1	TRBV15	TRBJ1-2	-	TGTGCCACCAGCAGATCTCCGGGACAGACTAATGTCTATGGCTACACCTTC	CATSRSPGQTNVYGYTF
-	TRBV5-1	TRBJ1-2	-	TGCGCCAGCAGCTTGGATGGAGCTAACTATGGCTACACCTTC	CASSLDGANYGYTF
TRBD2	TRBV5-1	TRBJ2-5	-	TGCGCCAGCAGCCTGGGGGGACTAGCGGGAGGAGGAGAGACCCAGTACTTC	CASSLGGLAGGGETQYF
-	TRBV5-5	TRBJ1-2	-	TGTGCCAGCAGCAGCCGGGGGCTAGCGGGCTACACCTTC	CASSSRGLAGYTF
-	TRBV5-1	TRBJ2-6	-	TGCGCCAGCAGCCTTTCCTCTGGGGCCAACGTCCTGACTTTC	CASSLSSGANVLTF
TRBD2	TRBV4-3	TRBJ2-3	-	TGCGCCAGCAGCCAAGACGGACTAGCGGGAGATACGCAGTATTTT	CASSQDGLAGDTQYF
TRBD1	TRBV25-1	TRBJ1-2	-	TGTGCCAGCAGTGCAAACAACAGGGGTGGTGGCTACACCTTC	CASSANNRGGGYTF
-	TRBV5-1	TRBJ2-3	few	TGCGCCAGCCGCATCTCCGATACGCAGTATTTT	CASRISDTQYF